What follows is one T cell receptor beta chain and its context. No antigen is known for it. The data were obtained in a study of cytomegalovirus exposure and HLA in healthy donors. Study context: Researchers found that approximately 85% of 398 genotyped donors fell within the Caucasian-associated ancestry cluster. Study-wide points: While the bulk of TCR sequences proved rare, some public TCRs turned up in many donors.

Both 60 Vbeta primers and 13 Jbeta primers went into the PCR. Only in-frame clones appear in the TCRdb table, and some are missing; sequencing was by immunoSEQ multiplex PCR. The sample includes some 99,000 clones, roughly 80% of them seen just once. The clonotype originates from a woman aged 50 to 60 in good health and CMV-seropositive. The sequenced material came from PBMCs.

CDR3 amino acids: CASSQGQGANYGYTF. CDR3 bases: TGTGCCAGCAGCCAAGGACAGGGGGCCAACTATGGCTACACCTTC. The rearrangement joins TRBV14 to TRBJ1-2; 10 bases align to TRBD1. This CDR3 is 15 amino acids long. Germline assignment: CDR1 SGHDN and CDR2 FVKESK. With V trimmed by 1 base and J by 2 bases, 1 base remained unmatched.